Listed below are T cell receptor beta chains from one sample, sequenced in a study of cytomegalovirus exposure and HLA in healthy donors. Method: immunoSEQ multiplex PCR; TCRdb's copy keeps in-frame clones and lacks some. Of about 140,000 clones in the sample, roughly three quarters were seen once. Sequences were obtained from PBMCs. The receptors were gathered from a man aged 30 to 45 in good health and CMV-seronegative. Both conserved end residues are part of each CDR3. A D gene is named only where the DNA matches it firmly. Where a row states a size, it is once, few, many or the class of an expanded clone; other rows omit it.

d_call j_call v_call clone_size cdr3_length cdr3_nt cdr3_aa
- TRBJ2-3 TRBV28 once 12 TGTGCCAGCAGCCAGGGCACAGATACGCAGTATTTT CASSQGTDTQYF
- TRBJ2-1 TRBV10-3 - 14 TGTGCCATCAGTGAGCAGGGGGGTTACAATGAGCAGTTCTTC CAISEQGGYNEQFF
- TRBJ1-4 TRBV13 - 14 TGTGCCAGCAGCTTATCGGGGGGGGATGAAAAACTGTTTTTT CASSLSGGDEKLFF
- TRBJ2-3 TRBV4-1 - 15 TGCGCCAGCAGCCAAGTTAGCGAACGCACAGATACGCAGTATTTT CASSQVSERTDTQYF
TRBD2 TRBJ2-7 TRBV5-4 - 16 TGTGCCAGCAGCTTGACCCCCGGGACTAGCAGTTACGAGCAGTACTTC CASSLTPGTSSYEQYF
TRBD1 TRBJ2-3 TRBV5-4 - 15 TGTGCCAGCAGCCCGGGACAGGGGGCTGCAGATACGCAGTATTTT CASSPGQGAADTQYF
- TRBJ1-1 TRBV19 - 14 TGTGCCAGTAGTTATCGGTCGACGCGGGCTGAAGCTTTCTTT CASSYRSTRAEAFF
TRBD1 TRBJ1-2 TRBV7-2 - 16 TGTGCCAGCAGTGTCGAGGGGGCTGGCCGGATATATGGCTACACCTTC CASSVEGAGRIYGYTF
- TRBJ1-2 TRBV28 - 11 TGTGCCAGCCACAGGGTGGGCGGCTACACCTTC CASHRVGGYTF
TRBD1 TRBJ2-1 TRBV5-5 - 15 TGTGCCAGCAGCTTAAGAGGGGGCTACTACAATGAGCAGTTCTTC CASSLRGGYYNEQFF
TRBD1 TRBJ1-2 TRBV5-1 - 14 TGCGCCAGCAGCTTGCTAGGACAGGGTGGTGGCTACACCTTC CASSLLGQGGGYTF
TRBD1 TRBJ2-5 TRBV5-6 - 14 TGTGCCAGCAGCTTTTCCGGGACAGAAGAGACCCAGTACTTC CASSFSGTEETQYF
- TRBJ2-2 TRBV5-1 - 15 TGCGCCAGCAGCTTTGGGACACTTAACACCGGGGAGCTGTTTTTT CASSFGTLNTGELFF
- TRBJ2-3 TRBV10-2 few 14 TGCGCCAGCAGTGAAGCAGGGAGCACAGATACGCAGTATTTT CASSEAGSTDTQYF
TRBD2 TRBJ2-3 TRBV5-6 - 15 TGTGCCAGCAGCCGGGAGGAAGGCAACACAGATACGCAGTATTTT CASSREEGNTDTQYF
TRBD2 TRBJ2-3 TRBV4-2 - 18 TGTGCCAGCAGCCAAGAGTCGCCTAGCGGGACATGGACAGATACGCAGTATTTT CASSQESPSGTWTDTQYF
TRBD2 TRBJ2-3 TRBV5-4 - 14 TGTGCCAGCAGCTTGCAACTAGCGGGAGATACGCAGTATTTT CASSLQLAGDTQYF
TRBD1 TRBJ2-7 TRBV23-1 - 14 TGCGCCAGCAGCCACCAGGGGGACCCTTTAGGGCAGTACTTC CASSHQGDPLGQYF
- TRBJ1-2 TRBV6-6 - 14 TGTGCCAGCACCTGGGGAGGACTCAACTATGGCTACACCTTC CASTWGGLNYGYTF
- TRBJ1-1 TRBV10-3 - 14 TGTGCCATCAGTGAGTCGGGGGGGGGCACTGAAGCTTTCTTT CAISESGGGTEAFF
TRBD1 TRBJ2-2 TRBV5-1 - 16 TGCGCCAGCAGCTTGGTTGGGACAGCGAACACCGGGGAGCTGTTTTTT CASSLVGTANTGELFF
- TRBJ1-1 TRBV6-5 - 15 TGTGCCAGCAGCCATGGACAAAGTCTGGGGCTAGAAGCTTTCTTT CASSHGQSLGLEAFF
- TRBJ2-7 TRBV6-5 - 12 TGTGCCGTTCGTGGGGCGGCCTACGAGCAGTACTTC CAVRGAAYEQYF
- TRBJ2-1 TRBV4-1 - 14 TGCGCCAGCAGCCAAGCCGAACTCTTGAATGAGCAGTTCTTC CASSQAELLNEQFF
- TRBJ2-3 TRBV21-1 - 17 TGTGCCAGCACCCTCCGGACAGGGGGCGTCGGGACAGATACGCAGTATTTT CASTLRTGGVGTDTQYF